The subject of this entry is one TCR beta chain. These data are taken from a study of blood T cell repertoires in COVID-19. Enrollees, about 18 to 95 years old, lived in about two dozen US areas. The germline CDR1 and CDR2 sequences are MDHEN and SYDVKM. The CDR3 totals 19 residues. V dropped 5 bases and J dropped 1; count of bases not matched to a gene: 15. Per the original data handling: Reference gene primers were amplified, and this amplification served to estimate nucleated cell counts. Some clones are missing from TCRdb's copy, which holds only in-frame ones; the method was immunoSEQ multiplex PCR. That table gives V, J and clone size, and the DNA gave D and trimming. This sample has around 300,000 clones, with under 90% found just once.

Sequences were obtained from PBMCs or T cells enriched from blood (not recorded which). This chain uses TRBV28 with TRBJ1-3; 9 bases line up with TRBD1. The sequence was obtained from a woman aged 60-75 years who had recovered from COVID-19. The CDR3 is CASSLLLPPGQGSGNTIYF. CDR3 coding DNA: TGTGCCAGCAGTCTACTACTCCCGCCGGGACAGGGTTCTGGAAACACCATATATTTT.